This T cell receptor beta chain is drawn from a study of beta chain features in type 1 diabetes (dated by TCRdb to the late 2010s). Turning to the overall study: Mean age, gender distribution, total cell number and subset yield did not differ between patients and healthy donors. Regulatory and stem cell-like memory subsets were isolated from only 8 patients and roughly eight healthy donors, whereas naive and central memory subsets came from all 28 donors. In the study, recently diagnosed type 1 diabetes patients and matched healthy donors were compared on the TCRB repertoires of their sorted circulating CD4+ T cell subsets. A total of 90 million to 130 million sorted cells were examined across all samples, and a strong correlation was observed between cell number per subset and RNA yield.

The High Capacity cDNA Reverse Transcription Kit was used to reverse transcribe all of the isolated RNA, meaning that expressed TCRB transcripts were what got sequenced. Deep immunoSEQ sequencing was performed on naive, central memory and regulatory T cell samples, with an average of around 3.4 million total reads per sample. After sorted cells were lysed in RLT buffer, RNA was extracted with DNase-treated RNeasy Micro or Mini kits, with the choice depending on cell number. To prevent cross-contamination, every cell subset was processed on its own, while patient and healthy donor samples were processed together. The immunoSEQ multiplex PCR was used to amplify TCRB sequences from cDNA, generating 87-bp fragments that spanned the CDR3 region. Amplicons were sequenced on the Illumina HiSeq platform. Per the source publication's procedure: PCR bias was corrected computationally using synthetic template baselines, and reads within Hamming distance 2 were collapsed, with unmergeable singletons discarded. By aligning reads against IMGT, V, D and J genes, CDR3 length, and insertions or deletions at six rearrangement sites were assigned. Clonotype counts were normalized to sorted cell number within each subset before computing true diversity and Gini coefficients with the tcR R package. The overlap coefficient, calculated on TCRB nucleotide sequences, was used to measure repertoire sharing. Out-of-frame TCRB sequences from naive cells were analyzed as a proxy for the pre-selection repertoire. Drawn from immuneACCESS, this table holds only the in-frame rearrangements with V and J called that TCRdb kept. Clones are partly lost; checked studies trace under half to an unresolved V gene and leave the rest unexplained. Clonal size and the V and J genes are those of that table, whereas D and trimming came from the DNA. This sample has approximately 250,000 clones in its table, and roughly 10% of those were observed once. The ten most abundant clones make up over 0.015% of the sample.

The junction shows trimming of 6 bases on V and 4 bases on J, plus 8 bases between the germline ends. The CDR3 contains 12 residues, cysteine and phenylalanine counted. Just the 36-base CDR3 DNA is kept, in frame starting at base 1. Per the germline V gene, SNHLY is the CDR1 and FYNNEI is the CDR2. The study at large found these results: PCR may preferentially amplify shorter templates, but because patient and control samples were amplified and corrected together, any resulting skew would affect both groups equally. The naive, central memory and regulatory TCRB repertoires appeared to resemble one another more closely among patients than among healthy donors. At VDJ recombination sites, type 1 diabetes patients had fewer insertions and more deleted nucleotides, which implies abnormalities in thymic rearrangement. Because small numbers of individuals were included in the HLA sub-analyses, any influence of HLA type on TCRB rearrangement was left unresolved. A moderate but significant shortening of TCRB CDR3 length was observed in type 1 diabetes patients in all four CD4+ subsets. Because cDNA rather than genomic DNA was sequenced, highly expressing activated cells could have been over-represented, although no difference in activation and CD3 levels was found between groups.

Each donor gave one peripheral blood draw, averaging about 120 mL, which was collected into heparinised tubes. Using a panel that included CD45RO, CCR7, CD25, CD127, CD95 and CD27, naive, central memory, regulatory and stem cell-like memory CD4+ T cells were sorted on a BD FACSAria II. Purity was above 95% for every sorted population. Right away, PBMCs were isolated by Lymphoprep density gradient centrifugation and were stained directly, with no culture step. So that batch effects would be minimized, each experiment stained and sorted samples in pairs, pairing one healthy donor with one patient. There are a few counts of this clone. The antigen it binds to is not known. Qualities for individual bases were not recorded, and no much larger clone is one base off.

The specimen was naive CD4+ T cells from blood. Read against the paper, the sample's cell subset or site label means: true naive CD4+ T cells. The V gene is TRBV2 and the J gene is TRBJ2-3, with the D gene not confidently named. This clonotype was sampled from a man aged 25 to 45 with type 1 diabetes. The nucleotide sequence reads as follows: TGTGCCAGCAGGGAACAGTCAGATACGCAGTATTTT. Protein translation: CASREQSDTQYF.